This T cell receptor (beta chain) stems from a study of chemoradiotherapy in HPV16-positive cancers (dated 2022 in TCRdb). For the study in its entirety: Candidate HPV-specific T-cell clones and common TCR motifs were defined through functional T-cell assays on cells from a couple of HPV16-positive patients. The study asked whether T-cell immunity to the HPV oncoproteins E6 and E7 changes during chemoradiotherapy and whether this immunity affects survival. TCR repertoires from some 90 patients with HPV-related cancers were then used to track the candidate HPV-specific TCRs and motifs. Study-level results and caveats: The functional definition of HPV-specific T cells was derived from only two HPV16-positive patients, and the survival association was reported for HPV16-positive patients. Among HPV16-positive patients, expansion of HPV-responsive T cells during chemoradiotherapy was associated with better recurrence-free survival. Expansion of candidate HPV-specific clones and E7-related TCR motifs was observed in the tumor microenvironment during treatment, whereas no such expansion was observed for non-HPV-specific T cells.

The library relied on the immunoSEQ multiplex PCR assay. Entries here come from immuneACCESS through TCRdb and include only in-frame sequences with V and J called. Some clones fail to appear in such tables; in the studies checked, an unresolved V gene covers under half of the shortfall, and the cause of the remainder is unknown. Here the sample has approximately 13,000 clones; 77% occur a single time. The ten most abundant clones make up roughly 1.5% of the sample. On this clone itself: Its antigen remains unidentified. The sample holds no much larger clone one base away, and base qualities are not on file.

Inclusive of the bounding cysteine and phenylalanine, the CDR3 is 12 residues long. CDR3 DNA only is kept here, 36 bases in frame from base 1. CDR1 GTSNPN and CDR2 SVGIG are derived from the germline V gene (reference sequence). V loses 1 base of germline sequence and J loses 3 bases, and the interval between the two ends is 6 bases. Repertoires were sampled repeatedly over the course of chemoradiotherapy so that clonal expansion in the tumor microenvironment could be followed. The chain is encoded by TRBV30 joined to TRBJ1-1; the D gene is not confidently resolved. This clonotype was sampled from a human donor with HPV-associated anogenital cancer. The specimen was collected from a patient who underwent chemoradiotherapy. The nucleotides are TGTGCCTGGAGTGCCCCGGACACTGAAGCTTTCTTT. Its protein reads: CAWSAPDTEAFF. The entire variable domain, with the stretches around the CDR3 drawn from the reference TRBV30 and TRBJ1-1 proteins, is SQTIHQWPATLVQPVGSPLSLECTVEGTSNPNLYWYRQAAGRGLQLLFYSVGIGQISSEVPQNLSASRPQDRQFILSSKKLLLSDSGFYLCAWSAPDTEAFFGQGTRLTVV.